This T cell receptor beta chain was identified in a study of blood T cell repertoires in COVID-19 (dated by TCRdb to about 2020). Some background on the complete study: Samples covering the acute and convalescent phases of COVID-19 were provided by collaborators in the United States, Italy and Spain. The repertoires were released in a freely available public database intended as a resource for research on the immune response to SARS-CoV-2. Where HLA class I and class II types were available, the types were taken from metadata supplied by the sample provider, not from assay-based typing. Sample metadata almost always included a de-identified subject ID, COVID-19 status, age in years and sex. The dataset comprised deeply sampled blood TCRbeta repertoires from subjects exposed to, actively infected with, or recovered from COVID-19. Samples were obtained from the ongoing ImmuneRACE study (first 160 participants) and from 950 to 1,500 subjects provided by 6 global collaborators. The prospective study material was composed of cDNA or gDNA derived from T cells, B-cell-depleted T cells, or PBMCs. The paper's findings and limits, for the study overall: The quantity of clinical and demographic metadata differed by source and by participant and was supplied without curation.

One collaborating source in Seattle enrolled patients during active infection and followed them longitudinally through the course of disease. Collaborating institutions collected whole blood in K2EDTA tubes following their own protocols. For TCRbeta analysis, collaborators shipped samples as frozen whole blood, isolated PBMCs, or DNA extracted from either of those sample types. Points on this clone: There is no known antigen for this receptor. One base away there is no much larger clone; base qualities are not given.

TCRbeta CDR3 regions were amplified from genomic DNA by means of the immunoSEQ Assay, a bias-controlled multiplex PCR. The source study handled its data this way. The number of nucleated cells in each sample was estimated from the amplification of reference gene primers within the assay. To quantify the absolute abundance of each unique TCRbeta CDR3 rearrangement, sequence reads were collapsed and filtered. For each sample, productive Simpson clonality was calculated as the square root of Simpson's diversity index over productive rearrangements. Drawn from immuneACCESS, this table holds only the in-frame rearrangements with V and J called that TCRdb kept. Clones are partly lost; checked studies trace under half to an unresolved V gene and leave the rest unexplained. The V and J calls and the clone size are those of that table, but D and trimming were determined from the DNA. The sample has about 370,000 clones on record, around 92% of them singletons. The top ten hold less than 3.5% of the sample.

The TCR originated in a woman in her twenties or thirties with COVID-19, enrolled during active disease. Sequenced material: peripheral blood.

CDR3 region: CASSLLALFRNEQFF. In nucleotide form, the sequence is TGCGCCAGCAGCCTCCTAGCGTTGTTTAGGAATGAGCAGTTCTTC. The rearranged chain carries TRBV4-1 and TRBJ2-1; 6 matching bases give a weak D call of TRBD2. V drops 4 bases and J drops 7 bases, leaving 17 bases in between. The CDR3 covers 15 residues, taking in both the cysteine and the phenylalanine. The sequence is cut down to CDR3 DNA, 45 bases in frame from base 1. CDR1 and CDR2 (MGHRA, YSYEKL) derive from the germline V gene.